The 10 T cell receptor beta chains presented below share a single source sample, sequenced in a study of vaccination effects on CD4 cells after COVID-19 (dated by TCRdb to between 2021 and 2024). Antigens for these TCRs are unknown. To identify antigen-specific CD4+ T cell clonotypes by their expansion, the ViraFEST assay first stimulated PBMC with viral peptide pools and then applied TCR sequencing. After less than 13 days of culture, CD4+ T cells were isolated with the EasySep CD4+ T cell isolation kit. Each participant got two doses of an mRNA SARS-CoV-2 vaccine, either BNT162b2 or mRNA-1273. Libraries were prepared through the immunoSEQ multiplex PCR assay. The source is immuneACCESS, and TCRdb retained only in-frame sequences with V and J called. Part of the clones is not carried over; for the studies checked, unresolved V genes explain less than half of this, and the remainder is unexplained. Counted in this sample were approximately 26,000 clones; almost 80% of them appeared once. More than 5.5% of the sample is taken by the ten largest.

The material sequenced was CD4+ T cells from PBMCs cultured with SARS-CoV-2 spike peptides, taken after COVID-19 vaccination. What the cell subset or site label conveys for this sample: SARS-CoV-2 spike overlapping peptide pool stimulation. The receptors originated from a human donor who received a COVID-19 vaccine. Some clones in this sample may be carry-over from other donors' samples.

The gene calls are TRBV19 and TRBJ1-6; D might be TRBD1 (6 bases). This CDR3 has 13 residues. CDR1 is LNHDA and CDR2 is SQIVND in the germline V gene (reference sequence). Trimming took off 8 bases at V and 8 bases at J, with 13 bases between the two ends. The CDR3 DNA sequence: TGTGCCAGTCAGGGGCTGGGCTATTCACCCCTCCACTTT. The encoded protein is CASQGLGYSPLHF. The whole variable domain, filled in from reference TRBV19 and TRBJ1-6, reads DGGITQSPKYLFRKEGQNVTLSCEQNLNHDAMYWYRQDPGQGLRLIYYSQIVNDFQKGDIAEGYSVSREKKESFPLTVTSAQKNPTAFYLCASQGLGYSPLHFGNGTRLTVT.

The chain has TRBV18 and TRBJ2-3, with unresolved D. The CDR3 totals 12 residues. Germline loops: CDR1 KGHSH, CDR2 LQKENI. V was pared by 5 bases and J by 0 bases, with 3 bases between. CDR3 sequence reads: CASSTSTDTQYF. The CDR3 bases are TGTGCCAGCTCAACAAGCACAGATACGCAGTATTTT.

This clone turned up a few times. This sequence joins TRBV7-9 and TRBJ1-2; 7 bases align to TRBD1. V trimming: 1 base; J trimming: 2 bases; junction bases outside the gene matches: 7. There are 16 residues in the CDR3. CDR1 is SEHNR, CDR2 FQNEAQ, per germline (reference sequence). The CDR3 bases are TGTGCCAGCAGCTTAGGTCGGACAGGCCCCAACTATGGCTACACCTTC. Amino acid sequence: CASSLGRTGPNYGYTF. Filled out from reference TRBV7-9 and TRBJ1-2, the complete variable domain reads DTGVSQNPRHKITKRGQNVTFRCDPISEHNRLYWYRQTLGQGPEFLTYFQNEAQLEKSRLLSDRFSAERPKGSFSTLEIQRTEQGDSAMYLCASSLGRTGPNYGYTFGSGTRLTVV.

This clone has just a few counts. The chain couples TRBV2 to TRBJ2-7; a possible D gene is TRBD2 (7 bases). This CDR3 comprises 11 residues. With 6 bases removed from V and 10 bases from J, the gap between germline ends came to 13 bases. Germline V CDR1 and CDR2: SNHLY, FYNNEI. The CDR3 region is CASSGGTYQYV. CDR3 bases: TGTGCCAGCAGCGGGGGGACATATCAGTACGTC.

J is TRBJ2-5 and V is TRBV6-5, with 11 bases matching TRBD1. The CDR3 runs to 15 residues. Germline CDR1 reads MNHEY; CDR2 reads SVGAGI. The V gene end was trimmed by 5 bases and the J gene end by 5 bases; junction bases not matched to a gene: 7. Here the CDR3 reads CASSRRDRGEETQYF. The CDR3, as DNA: TGTGCCAGCAGTCGACGGGACAGGGGGGAGGAGACCCAGTACTTC.

This chain joins TRBV6-2 or TRBV6-3 and TRBJ1-6; D unclear. Trimming shortened V by 2 bases and J by 0 bases, and 8 bases separated the two germline ends. The CDR3 totals 16 residues. Germline V gene lookup returns CDR1 MNHEY and CDR2 SVGEGT. CDR3 region: CASSYVGSSYNSPLHF. The CDR3 DNA reads as TGTGCCAGCAGTTACGTCGGAAGCTCCTATAATTCACCCCTCCACTTT.

The rearrangement joins TRBV5-1 to TRBJ1-1, with D tentatively TRBD1 (5 bases). This CDR3 is built from 12 residues. Germline assignment: CDR1 SGHRS and CDR2 YFSETQ. Between the trimmed V and J ends, which lost 0 bases and 10 bases, there was a span of 10 bases. CDR3 in DNA: TGCGCCAGCAGCTTGGACGGTGGGGGAGCTTTCTTT. Protein sequence: CASSLDGGGAFF.

This rearrangement joins TRBV5-6 to TRBJ1-5; 8 bases match TRBD1. CDR1 is SGHDT, CDR2 YYEEEE, per germline. V shed 4 bases and J 6 bases; nucleotides not matched to a gene: 9. There are 15 residues in the CDR3. Here the CDR3 reads CASSIDRGVVQPQHF. DNA of the CDR3: TGTGCCAGCAGCATAGACAGGGGTGTAGTTCAGCCCCAGCATTTT.

This clone was seen a few times. The chain links TRBV9 to TRBJ1-2; D gene unclear. The CDR3 loop spans 12 amino acids. Germline V lookup: CDR1 SGDLS, CDR2 YYNGEE. Trimming removed 4 bases from V and 7 bases from J, with 11 bases in between. In DNA form, the CDR3 reads TGTGCCAGCAGCAGGGCAAACCTTGGCTACACCTTC. Translating gives CASSRANLGYTF.

V is TRBV5-6 and J is TRBJ1-6; no clear D. V shed 0 bases and J shed 8 bases, with 6 bases lying between them. CDR3 size: 13 residues. Germline CDR1 reads SGHDT; CDR2 reads YYEEEE. For the CDR3, the DNA is TGTGCCAGCAGCTTGGTTTCCGATTCACCCCTCCACTTT. Protein: CASSLVSDSPLHF.